This T cell receptor (beta chain) was found in a study of PD-1 blockade in classical Hodgkin lymphoma. About the research overall: It was nivolumab at 3 mg/kg, given intravenously every 2 weeks, that patients received.

Sequencing used immunoSEQ multiplex PCR; TCRdb keeps in-frame clones, though not all of them. The sample includes tens of thousands of clones, about 80% of them seen just once. Study observations and caveats: Healthy donors reportedly exceeded newly diagnosed patients in baseline TCR diversity.

Following autologous stem cell transplantation, relapse occurred in every patient, and exposure to brentuximab vedotin varied. Magnetic negative selection purified CD4+ T cells from thawed PBMCs. On this clone: Its antigen remains unidentified.

This CDR3 is built from 16 residues. Looked up from germline, CDR1 is SGHRS and CDR2 is YFSETQ. V shed 3 bases, J shed 2 bases, and the junction held 9 bases outside the gene matches. The chain joins TRBV5-1 to TRBJ2-3; 7 bases are a match to TRBD2. The sample here was CD4+ T cells from blood, taken at baseline. This TCR came from a human donor with classical Hodgkin lymphoma. CDR3 loop: CASSSIERGPTDTQYF. The CDR3 nucleotides read TGCGCCAGCAGCTCGATAGAGCGGGGCCCCACAGATACGCAGTATTTT.